The rows below give T cell receptor beta chains drawn from one sample of a study of CD8+ T cells in alopecia areata. Sequencing used immunoSEQ multiplex PCR; TCRdb keeps in-frame clones, though not all of them. The sample contains under 200,000 clones, less than 80% of which appear only once. Sequenced here: CD4+ T cells sorted from blood, sampled at week 24, from a patient treated with tofacitinib. All receptors derive from a human donor with alopecia areata. The CDR3 runs from the conserved cysteine through the conserved F or W. D genes are given only for firm matches. Size is stated for part of the rows, as once, few or many counts, or as a class when the clone is expanded.

NA,TRBJ2-1,NA,TRBV15,TGTGCCACCAGAAAGAGGGCGGGTCCTAGCTCCTACAATGAGCAGTTCTTC,CATRKRAGPSSYNEQFF
NA,TRBJ1-1,TRBD1,TRBV5-1,TGCGCCAGCAGCACTGGGACAGGGGGGCTCATGAACACTGAAGCTTTCTTT,CASSTGTGGLMNTEAFF
NA,TRBJ1-1,NA,TRBV30,TGTGCCTGGGTCCCCCTGACAGGACTTGAAGCTTTCTTT,CAWVPLTGLEAFF
NA,TRBJ2-1,NA,TRBV29-1,TGCAGCGTTGAAGATCGGGCACCAGGGTACAATGAGCAGTTCTTC,CSVEDRAPGYNEQFF
few,TRBJ2-3,TRBD2,TRBV2,TGTGCCAGCAGCCTCAGCGGGGGGGCCGCAGATACGCAGTATTTT,CASSLSGGAADTQYF
NA,TRBJ2-7,TRBD1,TRBV5-1,TGCGCCAGCAGCTTGGAAGGACAGGTAATCTACGAGCAGTACTTC,CASSLEGQVIYEQYF
few,TRBJ1-2,NA,TRBV20-1,TGCAGTGCTAGGCCGGACGGAGGCTACACCTTC,CSARPDGGYTF
NA,TRBJ2-3,TRBD2,TRBV9,TGTGCCAGCAGCGTAACGGGACTAGCGACAGATACGCAGTATTTT,CASSVTGLATDTQYF
NA,TRBJ1-2,NA,TRBV5-1,TGCGCCAGCAGCTTGGATCGGGGGAATGGCTACACCTTC,CASSLDRGNGYTF
NA,TRBJ2-5,NA,TRBV5-5,TGTGCCAGCAGCTTCACTTCGGCAGGGGCCTTCCAAGAGACCCAGTACTTC,CASSFTSAGAFQETQYF
NA,TRBJ2-3,NA,TRBV30,TGTGCCTGGAGTGTATCCATGGATACGCAGTATTTT,CAWSVSMDTQYF
NA,TRBJ2-7,NA,TRBV4-2,TGTGCCAGCAGCCCGTCCGGCTACGAGCAGTACTTC,CASSPSGYEQYF
NA,TRBJ2-2,TRBD2,TRBV7-3,TGTGCCAGCAGCCCAGGACTAGCGGGAGGGGAGCTGTTTTTT,CASSPGLAGGELFF
NA,TRBJ2-5,NA,TRBV29-1,TGCAGCGCAGCCCAGGGACAAGAGACCCAGTACTTC,CSAAQGQETQYF
few,TRBJ1-2,NA,TRBV2,TGTGCCAGCACCCGCGGGCAAGGCTACACCTTC,CASTRGQGYTF
NA,TRBJ2-7,NA,TRBV7-9,TGTGCCAGCAACCCCGGGCGAGACTACGAGCAGTACTTC,CASNPGRDYEQYF
few,TRBJ2-2,TRBD2,TRBV11-2,TGTGCCAGCAGCTTAGATCTCCCGGGGGGGCCCACCGGGGAGCTGTTTTTT,CASSLDLPGGPTGELFF
NA,TRBJ1-2,TRBD1,TRBV6-5,TGTGCCAGCAGTTACTCGAAGGGACAGGGGAGTGGCTACACCTTC,CASSYSKGQGSGYTF
NA,TRBJ1-2,NA,TRBV29-1,TGCAGTTTTTTGGGGGAGAGCTATGGCTACACCTTC,CSFLGESYGYTF
NA,TRBJ2-5,TRBD1,TRBV5-1,TGCGCCAGCAGCCGAGACCGGACAGGGGCACAAGAGACCCAGTACTTC,CASSRDRTGAQETQYF
few,TRBJ2-2,NA,TRBV7-8,TGTGCCAGCAGCCCACAGCCACAGAACACCGGGGAGCTGTTTTTT,CASSPQPQNTGELFF
NA,TRBJ2-1,TRBD1,TRBV2,TGTGCCAGTCTTAAGTCCGGGACAGGGTACAATGAGCAGTTCTTC,CASLKSGTGYNEQFF
few,TRBJ2-2,TRBD1,TRBV7-2,TGTGCCAGCAGCTTTCGGCAGGGGGCCACCGGGGAGCTGTTTTTT,CASSFRQGATGELFF
NA,TRBJ2-7,TRBD1,TRBV5-4,TGTGCCAGCAGGATCCCGACAGGGGCCCACGAGCAGTACTTC,CASRIPTGAHEQYF
NA,TRBJ1-4,NA,TRBV29-1,TGCAGTTACGCAGTGTCGAATGAAAAACTGTTTTTT,CSYAVSNEKLFF
NA,TRBJ2-1,TRBD1,TRBV4-1,TGCGCCAGCAGCCAAGATATCCGAGACAGGGTTGGCAATGAGCAGTTCTTC,CASSQDIRDRVGNEQFF
NA,TRBJ2-5,TRBD2,TRBV29-1,TGCAGCGTCCGGGGGGATACTCAAGAGACCCAGTACTTC,CSVRGDTQETQYF
NA,TRBJ1-5,NA,TRBV29-1,TGCAGCGTTGAAGAGGTCGACGGTCAGCCCCAGCATTTT,CSVEEVDGQPQHF
once,TRBJ1-1,TRBD1,TRBV29-1,TGCAGCGTTGGAACCGGGACAGGGGGAGAAGCTTTCTTT,CSVGTGTGGEAFF
NA,TRBJ2-3,NA,TRBV29-1,TGCAGCGTTGAAAGGACCGGGGTCGCAGATACGCAGTATTTT,CSVERTGVADTQYF
few,TRBJ1-1,NA,TRBV29-1,TGCAGCGTTGGTTTACGGTTGAACACTGAAGCTTTCTTT,CSVGLRLNTEAFF
NA,TRBJ1-1,NA,TRBV12-5,TGTGCTAGTGGTTTGGTCGGCGCTGAAGCTTTCTTT,CASGLVGAEAFF
NA,TRBJ2-6,NA,TRBV5-1,TGCGCCAGCAGCTTGGCTGCATCTGGGGCCAACGTCCTGACTTTC,CASSLAASGANVLTF
few,TRBJ1-2,NA,TRBV2,TGTGCCAGCAGTGTGACTGTTCCTCCCACCTATGGCTACACCTTC,CASSVTVPPTYGYTF
once,TRBJ2-7,NA,TRBV2,TGTGCCAGCAGTGAGTTGAACGAGCAGTACTTC,CASSELNEQYF
once,TRBJ1-2,TRBD1,TRBV29-1,TGCAGCGTTGCCGGGACAGCCAACTATGGCTACACCTTC,CSVAGTANYGYTF
NA,TRBJ2-7,TRBD1,TRBV27,TGTGCCAGCAGTCGGACAGGACGTGGTGAACAGTACTTC,CASSRTGRGEQYF
NA,TRBJ1-5,NA,TRBV7-9,TGTGCCAGCCAAGAGTCGGATAGCAATCAGCCCCAGCATTTT,CASQESDSNQPQHF
NA,TRBJ2-5,TRBD1,TRBV29-1,TGCAGCGTTGTCCCCGCGACAGGGGGCGCCGGGACCCAGTACTTC,CSVVPATGGAGTQYF
once,TRBJ2-7,NA,TRBV7-9,TGTGCCAGCAGCTTCGAGGGCACCCGCTACGAGCAGTACTTC,CASSFEGTRYEQYF
NA,TRBJ2-3,NA,TRBV11-3,TGTGCCAGCAGCTTATCGCCCCCGACAGATACGCAGTATTTT,CASSLSPPTDTQYF
NA,TRBJ2-7,NA,TRBV25-1,TGTGCCAGCAGGGGGGGGCCAGGCAGCTCCTACGAGCAGTACTTC,CASRGGPGSSYEQYF
NA,TRBJ1-6,NA,TRBV2,TGTGCCAGCCTGGCTCAGGATTCACCCCTCCACTTT,CASLAQDSPLHF
NA,TRBJ2-2,NA,TRBV5-4,TGTGCCAGCAGCAAAGAAACCCCCCTGGCGGGTGGGGGGGAGCTGTTTTTT,CASSKETPLAGGGELFF
NA,TRBJ2-7,NA,TRBV11-1,TGTGCCAGCAGCTCGGCAGCCGAGCAGTACTTC,CASSSAAEQYF
NA,TRBJ2-7,NA,TRBV4-1,TGCGCCAGCAGCCACCTAGGGGGGTCCTACGAGCAGTACTTC,CASSHLGGSYEQYF
NA,TRBJ2-2,NA,TRBV30,TGTGCCTGGAGTGCACGTCGTGGGGGGATAAACACCGGGGAGCTGTTTTTT,CAWSARRGGINTGELFF
few,TRBJ1-2,NA,TRBV30,TGTGCCTGCGGAATCGTTGTGGTTGGCTACACCTTC,CACGIVVVGYTF
NA,TRBJ1-1,TRBD1,TRBV30,TGTGCCTGGAGTGTTATAAGGACAGGGACGCATTTTAGCGAAGCTTTCTTT,CAWSVIRTGTHFSEAFF
NA,TRBJ2-5,NA,TRBV19,TGTGCCAGTAGTATGGTGGCAGAGACCCAGTACTTC,CASSMVAETQYF
NA,TRBJ1-2,NA,TRBV30,TGTGCCTGGAGTGCCCAAGTAGGGGGGTCTGGCTACACCTTC,CAWSAQVGGSGYTF
NA,TRBJ1-2,NA,TRBV30,TGTGCCTGGAATCACAGAGCCCCGGGCTACACCTTC,CAWNHRAPGYTF
NA,TRBJ2-5,NA,TRBV11-2,TGTGCCACATCCGGGACGTATCAAGAGACCCAGTACTTC,CATSGTYQETQYF
few,TRBJ2-1,NA,TRBV9,TGTGCCAGCAGCGTAGTATCCGGGGGCAATGAGCAGTTCTTC,CASSVVSGGNEQFF
NA,TRBJ2-1,NA,TRBV30,TGTGCCTGGAGCGATGAGCGGTACTCCTACAATGAGCAGTTCTTC,CAWSDERYSYNEQFF